This TCR beta chain was sequenced in a study of blood T cell repertoires in COVID-19. Participants reported their clinical history, and cohort assignment relied on those reports. The CDR3 covers 16 residues. Germline V gives CDR1 MRHNA, CDR2 SNTAGT. With V trimmed by 3 bases and J by 3 bases, 5 bases remained unmatched. The assay was immunoSEQ multiplex PCR, and TCRdb's table has in-frame clones only and misses some. Of approximately 300,000 clones in the sample, nearly 90% are singletons; the top ten hold 3.5% to 4.5%. The chain carries TRBV6-4 and TRBJ2-2, with 9 bases fitting TRBD2. The sequence was collected from a woman under 30 with acute COVID-19. Sequences were obtained from PBMCs or T cells enriched from blood (not recorded which). CDR3 loop: CASSDSGSGDTGELFF. The CDR3, as DNA: TGTGCCAGCAGTGATAGCGGGAGCGGCGACACCGGGGAGCTGTTTTTT.